This T cell receptor beta chain appears in the sequencing data of a study of OX40 agonist ivuxolimab in advanced cancers. Study details: Under the entry rules, prior anti-PD-1, anti-PD-L1 or anti-CTLA-4 therapy was allowed, and roughly 41% had some. General study findings and limits: Which antigen the expanded peripheral T cells recognized is unknown. In general, CD8+ T cells held more expanded clones than CD4+ did, on average.

Produced via immunoSEQ multiplex PCR; TCRdb's table is partial and in-frame only. Among about 63,000 clones listed, 80% to 90% were seen once. Blood draws occurred at baseline, cycle 4 day 1, and cycle 7 day 1. In germline, CDR1 is SGHAT, CDR2 FQNNGV. V was pared by 6 bases and J by 3 bases, with 21 bases between. This CDR3 spans 16 amino acids. A note on this clone: The antigen remains undetermined.

The sequence was obtained from an adult with an advanced solid tumor such as melanoma, head and neck, liver or kidney cancer. The sample consisted of CD4+ or CD8+ T cells sorted from blood, taken in a trial of the OX40 agonist ivuxolimab. The chain joins TRBV11-2 to TRBJ2-7; a weak D match, TRBD1 (6 bases). The CDR3: CASRYLPGQGIYEQYF. The CDR3 DNA is TGTGCCAGCAGGTACTTACCGGGACAAGGAATCTACGAGCAGTACTTC.